The entry that follows covers one T cell receptor beta chain sequence. Antigen unknown. TCRdb used MiXCR to reprocess the reads, holding one entry per CDR3 protein. In the table there are 200,000 to 250,000 distinct CDR3 sequences, 22% of which are singletons. This sample is drawn from a study of T cell repertoires in cytomegalovirus infection. Study-wide points: Cumulated frequencies of public TCR beta families served to identify carriers of CMV plus the relevant HLA.

The V and J ends lost 4 bases and 2 bases, in that order; junction bases with no gene match: 5. The length of the CDR3 is 16 residues. CDR1 and CDR2 from the germline V gene are MNHEY and SVGAGI. This chain joins TRBV6-5 and TRBJ2-1; 10 bases fit TRBD1. The receptor comes from a human donor in good health (CMV status not recorded). Some clones in this sample may be carry-over from other donors' samples. The sequencing input was CD8+ T cells from PBMCs. The CDR3 sequence is CASSSRDRGPYNEQFF. The CDR3 DNA reads as TGTGCCAGCAGTTCCCGGGACAGGGGCCCCTACAATGAGCAGTTCTTC.